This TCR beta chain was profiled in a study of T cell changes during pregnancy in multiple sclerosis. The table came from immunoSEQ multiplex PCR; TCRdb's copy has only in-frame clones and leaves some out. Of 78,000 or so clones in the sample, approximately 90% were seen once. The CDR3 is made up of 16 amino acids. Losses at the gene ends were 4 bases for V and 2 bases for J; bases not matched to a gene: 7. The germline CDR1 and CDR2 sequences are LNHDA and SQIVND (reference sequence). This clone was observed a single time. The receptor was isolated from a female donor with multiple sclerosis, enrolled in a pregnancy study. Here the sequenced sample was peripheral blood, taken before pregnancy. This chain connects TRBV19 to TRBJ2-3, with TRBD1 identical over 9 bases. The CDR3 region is CASSTPQGAITDTQYF. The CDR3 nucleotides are TGTGCCAGTAGTACCCCACAGGGGGCTATCACAGATACGCAGTATTTT.